The rows below give T cell receptor beta chains drawn from one sample of a study of blood T cell repertoires in COVID-19. Only in-frame clones appear in the TCRdb table, and some are missing; sequencing was by immunoSEQ multiplex PCR. The table has 280,000 or so clones, about 87% seen once. Sequenced: peripheral blood. The receptor source for this set is a young woman who had recovered from COVID-19. Each CDR3 is given with its conserved first and last residue. A D gene is named only where the DNA matches it firmly. For some rows the clone size is stated as once, few or many, or as a class when expanded; others skip it.

j_gene | d_gene | abundance | v_gene | CDR3aa | CDR3nt
TRBJ2-3 | TRBD1 | NA | TRBV27 | CASILQGAGTQYF | TGTGCCAGCATTCTACAGGGGGCAGGCACGCAGTATTTT
TRBJ2-4 | NA | once | TRBV29-1 | CSVATAIKNIQYF | TGCAGCGTTGCAACAGCCATCAAAAACATTCAGTACTTC
TRBJ2-1 | TRBD2 | NA | TRBV15 | CATSRASAGARYNEQFF | TGTGCCACCAGCAGAGCCTCAGCGGGGGCCAGATACAATGAGCAGTTCTTC
TRBJ2-7 | NA | NA | TRBV28 | CASSGTGPQGSYEQYF | TGTGCCAGCAGTGGTACCGGACCTCAGGGTTCCTACGAGCAGTACTTC
TRBJ2-7 | TRBD2 | NA | TRBV4-1 | CASSQTSGDSKGEQYF | TGCGCCAGCAGCCAGACTAGCGGGGACAGTAAGGGGGAGCAGTACTTC
TRBJ1-1 | NA | NA | TRBV5-1 | CASSSTGNTEAFF | TGCGCCAGCAGCTCTACAGGGAACACTGAAGCTTTCTTT
TRBJ2-2 | TRBD1 | few | TRBV6-2/TRBV6-3 | CASSYRGGANTGELFF | TGTGCCAGCAGTTACCGAGGGGGCGCGAACACCGGGGAGCTGTTTTTT
TRBJ1-2 | TRBD1 | NA | TRBV30 | CAWRVTGTGGSGYTF | TGTGCCTGGAGGGTTACCGGGACAGGGGGCTCTGGCTACACCTTC
TRBJ1-2 | NA | NA | TRBV28 | CASSLPGFGGYTF | TGTGCCAGCAGTTTACCAGGGTTTGGTGGCTACACCTTC
TRBJ2-2 | NA | NA | TRBV9 | CASSVAANTGELFF | TGTGCCAGCAGCGTAGCGGCGAACACCGGGGAGCTGTTTTTT
TRBJ1-2 | NA | NA | TRBV19 | CASSIQTNYGYTF | TGTGCCAGTAGTATACAGACTAACTATGGCTACACCTTC
TRBJ2-5 | NA | NA | TRBV6-5 | CATALPSPGETQYF | TGTGCCACCGCTCTGCCTAGCCCCGGAGAGACCCAGTACTTC
TRBJ2-4 | TRBD1 | NA | TRBV6-2/TRBV6-3 | CASSSTGVIQYF | TGTGCCAGCAGTTCCACAGGGGTCATTCAGTACTTC
TRBJ2-7 | TRBD2 | NA | TRBV24-1 | CATSDTREASYEQYF | TGTGCCACCAGTGACACCCGGGAGGCCTCCTACGAGCAGTACTTC
TRBJ2-7 | NA | NA | TRBV14 | CASSLGVGGIKGEQYF | TGTGCCAGCAGCCTAGGAGTAGGCGGGATTAAAGGCGAGCAGTACTTC
TRBJ2-3 | TRBD1 | NA | TRBV2 | CASNPQGATDTQYF | TGTGCCAGCAATCCACAGGGGGCCACAGATACGCAGTATTTT
TRBJ1-6 | TRBD1 | NA | TRBV4-1 | CASSLSPDREHSPLHF | TGCGCCAGCAGCCTCAGCCCGGACAGGGAGCATTCACCCCTCCACTTT
TRBJ2-7 | NA | NA | TRBV5-1 | CASSSGLVGVEQYF | TGCGCCAGCAGCTCGGGACTCGTAGGGGTCGAGCAGTACTTC
TRBJ2-5 | TRBD1 | NA | TRBV2 | CASGTGVETQYF | TGTGCCAGCGGGACAGGGGTAGAGACCCAGTACTTC
TRBJ2-3 | TRBD2 | NA | TRBV4-2 | CASSQDRVAGSTDTQYF | TGTGCCAGCAGCCAAGATCGAGTAGCGGGGAGCACAGATACGCAGTATTTT
TRBJ2-5 | NA | NA | TRBV3-1/TRBV3-2 | CASSQSPGQETQYF | TGTGCCAGCAGCCAATCCCCGGGGCAAGAGACCCAGTACTTC
TRBJ1-5 | NA | NA | TRBV24-1 | CATSSDGAQPQHF | TGTGCCACCAGTTCGGATGGGGCCCAGCCCCAGCATTTT
TRBJ1-5 | TRBD1 | NA | TRBV28 | CASSFADRGGQPQHF | TGTGCCAGCAGTTTTGCGGACAGGGGGGGTCAGCCCCAGCATTTT
TRBJ2-3 | TRBD1 | NA | TRBV5-3 | CARSWDRVADTQYF | TGTGCCAGAAGCTGGGACAGGGTCGCAGATACGCAGTATTTT
TRBJ1-2 | NA | NA | TRBV11-2 | CASSLGRARKGDGYTF | TGTGCCAGCAGCTTAGGACGGGCTAGGAAGGGGGACGGCTACACCTTC
TRBJ2-5 | TRBD1 | few | TRBV2 | CASRSGTGGLETQYF | TGTGCCAGCAGATCAGGGACAGGAGGTTTAGAGACCCAGTACTTC
TRBJ1-3 | NA | NA | TRBV5-1 | CASSSSPASLAGNTIYF | TGCGCCAGCAGCTCTAGCCCAGCTTCTCTGGCTGGAAACACCATATATTTT
TRBJ1-2 | TRBD1 | NA | TRBV6-5 | CASSYRGRELYGYTF | TGTGCCAGCAGTTACAGGGGGCGCGAGCTCTATGGCTACACCTTC
TRBJ1-2 | NA | NA | TRBV28 | CASSTTYGYTF | TGTGCCAGCAGCACAACCTATGGCTACACCTTC
TRBJ2-1 | TRBD2 | NA | TRBV29-1 | CSVEDPRGVSYNEQFF | TGCAGCGTTGAAGATCCCCGGGGGGTCTCCTACAATGAGCAGTTCTTC
TRBJ1-1 | TRBD1 | NA | TRBV7-9 | CASSQQDRETEAFF | TGTGCCAGCAGCCAACAAGACAGGGAAACTGAAGCTTTCTTT
TRBJ1-5 | NA | NA | TRBV5-6 | CASSLGAGALRPQHF | TGTGCCAGCAGCTTGGGGGCAGGGGCTTTACGGCCCCAGCATTTT
TRBJ2-1 | NA | once | TRBV5-1 | CASSLDEGPYNEQFF | TGCGCCAGCAGCTTGGACGAGGGCCCTTACAATGAGCAGTTCTTC
TRBJ2-7 | TRBD1 | NA | TRBV10-3 | CAISESFLTGTGSSYEQYF | TGTGCCATCAGTGAGTCGTTCTTGACTGGGACAGGGAGCTCCTACGAGCAGTACTTC
TRBJ2-7 | NA | NA | TRBV4-1 | CASSRVRAEASYEQYF | TGCGCCAGCAGCCGCGTCCGAGCGGAAGCCTCCTACGAGCAGTACTTC
TRBJ1-2 | NA | NA | TRBV24-1 | CATSVSANYGYTF | TGTGCCACCAGTGTGTCCGCGAACTATGGCTACACCTTC
TRBJ1-5 | NA | NA | TRBV28 | CASSLTRAQHF | TGTGCCAGCAGTTTAACCCGGGCCCAGCATTTT
TRBJ2-7 | TRBD1 | NA | TRBV5-5 | CASSLAGTGYYEQYF | TGTGCCAGCAGTCTCGCCGGGACAGGGTATTACGAGCAGTACTTC
TRBJ1-2 | TRBD1 | NA | TRBV9 | CASSPRQGAHYGYTF | TGTGCCAGCAGCCCCCGACAGGGGGCTCACTATGGCTACACCTTC
TRBJ1-6 | NA | NA | TRBV27 | CASSLSGTLHGSPLHF | TGTGCCAGCAGTCTTTCCGGGACTCTTCACGGTTCACCCCTCCACTTT
TRBJ2-5 | NA | NA | TRBV6-5 | CASSYGLASETQYF | TGTGCCAGCAGTTACGGGCTAGCAAGCGAGACCCAGTACTTC
TRBJ2-3 | NA | NA | TRBV11-2 | CASAEGLNSDTQYF | TGTGCCAGCGCGGAAGGACTTAATTCAGATACGCAGTATTTT
TRBJ2-1 | NA | NA | TRBV29-1 | CSVDRPGSSYNEQFF | TGCAGCGTCGACCGACCGGGGTCCTCCTACAATGAGCAGTTCTTC
TRBJ1-1 | NA | few | TRBV20-1 | CSARRAFF | TGCAGTGCTAGACGAGCTTTCTTT